The clone carrying this T cell receptor beta chain was found many times. The antigen is unknown. Germline and junction disagree at one end, which may indicate a read error. The data belong to a study of post-analysis software for immune sequencing data. Study-wide background: Disease trajectories encompassed relapsing-remitting, secondary progressive and progressive-relapsing multiple sclerosis.

CDR1 is SGHRS, CDR2 YFSETQ, per germline. The CDR3 spans 12 residues. Researchers reported that TCR beta cDNA libraries carried unique molecular identifiers. Roughly 500,000 cDNA molecules were obtained from around 0.96 to 9.9 million T cells. TCRdb analysed the PCR reads with MiXCR anew, one entry per CDR3 protein. The data contain more than 500,000 distinct CDR3 sequences, around a third of them singletons. Study observations and caveats: Four to six TRBV segments appeared more often in patients than in controls, and TRBV5-6, TRBV5-1 and TRBV20-1 were among these. Significantly decreased normalized Chao1 diversity was recorded for multiple sclerosis patients relative to controls. By F measure, samples from a shared preparation batch strongly co-clustered.

The clonotype originates from a girl younger than 18 with multiple sclerosis. The chain links TRBV5-1 to TRBJ2-3; the D is unclear. Sequenced sample: blood. The CDR3 nucleotides read TGTGCCAGCAGCCTAGTGGGGGATACGCAGTATTTT. Translated: CASSLVGDTQYF. The full variable domain, in which reference TRBV5-1 and TRBJ2-3 provide the parts outside the CDR3, is KAGVTQTPRYLIKTRGQQVTLSCSPISGHRSVSWYQQTPGQGLQFLFEYFSETQRNKGNFPGRFSGRQFSNSRSEMNVSTLELGDSALYLCASSLVGDTQYFGPGTRLTVL.